This T cell receptor (beta chain) was captured by sequencing in a study of cytotoxic CD8 clonotypes in ibrutinib-treated CLL. Study-wide results and caveats: Baseline clonality, above age-matched healthy donor levels, tracked circulating CD8+ T-cell counts.

As regards this clone: Its antigen remains unidentified.

Repertoires were generated with immunoSEQ multiplex PCR, while TCRdb's copy carries only in-frame clones and drops some. The table has 100,000 to 150,000 clones, approximately 85% seen once. The V end lost 4 bases, the J end lost 5 bases, and 5 bases lay between the germline ends. The CDR3 extends over 12 amino acids. Germline V gene sequence: CDR1 MNHEY, CDR2 SVGAGI. PBMCs that had been cryopreserved were the source of about 2 micrograms of genomic DNA for TCR beta libraries. This rearrangement joins TRBV6-5 to TRBJ2-2; unclear D gene. Sample: PBMCs, taken after 24 months of ibrutinib treatment. The origin of this receptor is a human donor with chronic lymphocytic leukemia. CDR3 nucleotides: TGTGCCAGCAGTTTCTGGACCGGGGAGCTGTTTTTT. Its protein product is CASSFWTGELFF.